The 8 T cell receptor beta chains below all came from one sample that was sequenced in a study of somatic mutations in cytotoxic T cells in rheumatoid arthritis. Here immunoSEQ multiplex PCR was the method, and the copy in TCRdb shows in-frame clones only, minus some. The table shows under 25,000 clones, with around 85% occurring only once. The specimen was CD8+ T cells sorted from blood. These receptor sequences come from a man in his forties in good health.

This chain uses TRBV6-5 with TRBJ2-7; D is perhaps TRBD1 (6 bases). The CDR3 runs to 16 residues. V gave up 0 bases and J gave up 2 bases, with 14 bases separating them. CDR1 and CDR2 from the germline V gene are MNHEY and SVGAGI. The CDR3 nucleotides are TGTGCCAGCAGTTACTCCCCGACAGGAGCCACCTACGAGCAGTACTTC. Translation gives CASSYSPTGATYEQYF.

About this clone itself: The sample carries other DNA sequences with the same CDR3. The chain joins TRBV7-2 to TRBJ2-2; the match to TRBD2 covers 7 bases. The CDR3 is made up of 15 amino acids. CDR1 and CDR2 from the germline V gene are SGHTA and FQGNSA. J gave up 6 bases and V 3 bases, and 7 bases lay outside the gene matches. The CDR3 protein is CASSFRGDSPGELFF. CDR3 nucleotide sequence: TGTGCCAGCAGCTTTCGGGGGGACTCGCCCGGGGAGCTGTTTTTT.

The V gene is TRBV7-9, the J gene TRBJ1-1; 7 nucleotides agree with TRBD1. J lost 5 bases, V lost 1 base, and 10 bases had no gene match. This CDR3 comprises 16 residues. CDR1 SEHNR and CDR2 FQNEAQ come from the germline V gene (reference sequence). The CDR3 sequence is CASSLEPQQGTTEAFF. The CDR3 DNA sequence: TGTGCCAGCAGCTTAGAGCCCCAACAGGGGACTACTGAAGCTTTCTTT.

This clone was observed a handful of times. The rearrangement joins TRBV21-1 to TRBJ1-1. TRBV21-1 has pseudogene status. The CDR3 totals 16 residues. The CDR3 DNA sequence: TGTGCCAGCAGCAAAGGTGTGTTCCGGGGAAGGACTGAAGCTTTCTTT. Translating gives CASSKGVFRGRTEAFF.

V usage is TRBV6-5 and J usage is TRBJ1-1; D not resolved. Per the germline V gene, CDR1 is MNHEY and CDR2 is SVGAGI. Trimming removed 7 bases at V and 4 bases at J, with 7 bases between. The CDR3 loop spans 11 amino acids. CDR3 nucleotides: TGTGCCAGCACGGTGGGCACTGAAGCTTTCTTT. Protein: CASTVGTEAFF.

V and J are TRBV4-1 and TRBJ2-5, with unresolved D. The CDR3 extends over 14 amino acids. Germline CDR1 MGHRA, CDR2 YSYEKL. Trimming took 0 bases from V and 6 from J, leaving 11 bases between them. The CDR3 DNA follows: TGCGCCAGCAGCCAAGATGTTTACAGCCAGACCCAGTACTTC. This sequence encodes CASSQDVYSQTQYF.

This chain uses TRBV19 with TRBJ2-1, with D perhaps TRBD1 (6 bases). Per germline, CDR1 LNHDA and CDR2 SQIVND (reference sequence). This CDR3 spans 15 amino acids. V lost 4 bases and J lost 0, with 10 bases in between. CDR3 bases: TGTGCCAGTAGTACCGGGACAACCTCCTACAATGAGCAGTTCTTC. Protein product: CASSTGTTSYNEQFF.

The chain links TRBV10-1 to TRBJ2-2; TRBD2 matches 10 bases. Trimming removed 2 bases from V and 3 bases from J; junction bases left unmatched: 0. The CDR3 has 15 residues. The germline V gene has CDR1 WNHNN and CDR2 SYGVQD (reference sequence). CDR3 nucleotide sequence: TGCGCCAGCAGTGAGAGCGGGAGGGACACCGGGGAGCTGTTTTTT. It encodes CASSESGRDTGELFF.